This T cell receptor beta chain was sequenced during a study of blood T cell repertoires in COVID-19. Background on the study: Samples came from the United States, Italy and Spain, spanning acute and convalescent COVID-19. The cDNA or gDNA used as material had been derived from T cells, B-cell-depleted T cells, or PBMCs.

As originally analysed: Counts of nucleated cells, estimated from reference gene primer amplification, were obtained. Using immunoSEQ multiplex PCR, the repertoire was profiled, and TCRdb retains in-frame clones only, with some absent. That table gives V, J and clone size, and the DNA gave D and trimming. The data show 250,000 to 300,000 clones, about 88% seen once. V was clipped by 0 bases and J by 0 bases; unmatched bases: 3. Germline CDR1 SGDLS, CDR2 YYNGEE. The CDR3 covers 16 residues. The specimen sequenced was peripheral blood. This receptor was identified in a man aged 18-30 years with active or convalescent COVID-19. V and J are TRBV9 and TRBJ2-1, with 7 bases identical to TRBD1. The CDR3 region is CASSVGDRGSYNEQFF. CDR3 sequence (DNA): TGTGCCAGCAGCGTAGGGGACAGAGGCTCCTACAATGAGCAGTTCTTC.